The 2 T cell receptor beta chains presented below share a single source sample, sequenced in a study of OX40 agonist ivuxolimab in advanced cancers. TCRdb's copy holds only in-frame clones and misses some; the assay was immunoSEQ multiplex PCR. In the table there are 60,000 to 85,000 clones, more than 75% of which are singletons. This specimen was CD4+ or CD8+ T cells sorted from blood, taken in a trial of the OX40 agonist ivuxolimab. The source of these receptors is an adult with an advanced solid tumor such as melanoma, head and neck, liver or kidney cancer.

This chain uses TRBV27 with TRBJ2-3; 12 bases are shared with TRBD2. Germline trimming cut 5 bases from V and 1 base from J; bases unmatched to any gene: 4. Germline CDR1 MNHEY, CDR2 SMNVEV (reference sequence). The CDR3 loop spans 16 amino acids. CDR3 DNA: TGTGCCAGCAGTCCAAGACTAGCGGGGGGCACAGATACGCAGTATTTT. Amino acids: CASSPRLAGGTDTQYF.

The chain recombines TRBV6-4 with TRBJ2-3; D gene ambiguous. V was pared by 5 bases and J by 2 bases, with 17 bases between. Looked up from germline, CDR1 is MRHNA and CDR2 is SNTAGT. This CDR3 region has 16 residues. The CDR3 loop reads CASSSGLGLNTDTQYF. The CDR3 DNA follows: TGTGCCAGCAGTTCCGGGTTAGGGCTAAACACAGATACGCAGTATTTT.